The 24 T cell receptor beta chains in this list originate from one sample, sequenced in a study of CD8 T cells in ankylosing spondylitis. MiXCR, run by TCRdb on the 5' RACE reads, gives a single entry per CDR3 protein. The sample contains about 100,000 distinct CDR3 sequences, nearly 25% of which appear only once. Source material: synovial fluid, either unsorted or a sorted T cell fraction (not recorded which). These TCRs come from a male donor with ankylosing spondylitis.

V usage is TRBV19 and J usage is TRBJ2-3; 7 positions agree with TRBD1. CDR3 length: 13 amino acids. Germline CDR1 and CDR2: LNHDA and SQIVND (reference sequence). Trimming cost V 6 bases and J 6 bases; bases outside gene matches: 6. The CDR3 sequence: CASRDRAKDTQYF. The CDR3 nucleotides read TGTGCCAGTAGAGACAGGGCCAAGGATACGCAGTATTTT.

This clonotype was detected only a few times. V is TRBV12-3 or TRBV12-4 and J is TRBJ2-1; D unclear. Trimming took off 2 bases at V and 0 bases at J, with 5 bases between the two ends. This CDR3 region has 14 residues. This chain's CDR3 is CASSLRDSYNEQFF. The CDR3 bases are TGTGCCAGCAGTTTAAGGGACTCCTACAATGAGCAGTTCTTC.

Only a few counts were recorded for this clonotype. V usage is TRBV7-2 and J usage is TRBJ2-4, with D possibly being TRBD2 (6 bases). This CDR3 comprises 14 residues. V was pared by 4 bases and J by 8 bases, with 15 bases between. Germline V lookup: CDR1 SGHTA, CDR2 FQGNSA. CDR3 nucleotide sequence: TGTGCCAGCAGCTCCCGAGGGGACTTGGACATTCAGTACTTC. It specifies CASSSRGDLDIQYF.

This clonotype occurred many times. The chain combines TRBV7-6 with TRBJ2-7; 9 bases map to TRBD2. The CDR3 spans 15 residues. Germline V gene sequence: CDR1 SGHVS, CDR2 FNYEAQ. After removal of 5 bases from V and 3 bases from J, the junction contained 8 bases not matched to a gene. For the CDR3, the DNA is TGTGCCAGCAGCCTCGCGGGAGGGAGGTTCTACGAGCAGTACGTC. Protein product: CASSLAGGRFYEQYV.

The chain uses TRBV20-1 and TRBJ2-1; D is undetermined. This CDR3 region has 13 residues. In germline, CDR1 is DFQATT, CDR2 SNEGSKA (reference sequence). V was cut by 1 base and J by 4 bases, with 8 bases left in between. CDR3 amino acids: CSARGAGYNEQFF. As DNA, the CDR3 is TGCAGTGCTAGAGGTGCCGGTTACAATGAGCAGTTCTTC.

This clonotype was counted ten times or more. This chain joins TRBV9 and TRBJ2-1, with D possibly being TRBD2 (5 bases). The CDR3 length is 13 residues. Looked up from germline, CDR1 is SGDLS and CDR2 is YYNGEE. Trimming pared 0 bases from V and 5 bases from J, leaving 6 bases between. The CDR3 bases are TGTGCCAGCAGCGTAGCCGGGAACAATGAGCAGTTCTTC. This codes for CASSVAGNNEQFF.

V and J are TRBV7-2 and TRBJ2-1; D not certain. The CDR3 is made up of 15 amino acids. CDR1 is SGHTA and CDR2 is FQGNSA in the germline V gene. Trimming took 5 bases from V and 0 from J, leaving 11 bases between them. The CDR3 is CASSPSGGSYNEQFF. The CDR3 DNA is TGTGCCAGCAGCCCTTCGGGTGGCTCCTACAATGAGCAGTTCTTC.

This chain uses TRBV20-1 with TRBJ2-7; perhaps D is TRBD1 or TRBD2 (5 bases each). V lost 4 bases, J lost 2 bases, and 12 bases lay in between. The germline V gene encodes CDR1 DFQATT and CDR2 SNEGSKA (reference sequence). This CDR3 has 13 residues. CDR3 DNA sequence: TGCAGTGCTAAGGGGAGAATTCCCTACGAGCAGTACTTC. It is translated as CSAKGRIPYEQYF.

This clonotype was seen repeatedly, ten times or more. The V gene is TRBV5-1, the J gene TRBJ1-1; no firm D call. Germline lookup yields CDR1 SGHRS and CDR2 YFSETQ. Trimming shortened V by 0 bases and J by 1 base, and 4 bases separated the two germline ends. This CDR3 region has 13 residues. Here the CDR3 DNA reads TGCGCCAGCAGCTTGGCAAGGAACACTGAAGCTTTCTTT. Translating gives CASSLARNTEAFF.

The chain links TRBV6-2 or TRBV6-3 to TRBJ2-7; no definite D call. The ends were cut back, 5 bases at V and 2 bases at J, with 10 bases in the middle. The CDR3 is made up of 13 amino acids. Germline CDR1 is MNHEY and CDR2 is SVGEGT. The CDR3 here is CASSRTATYEQYV. For the CDR3, the DNA is TGTGCCAGCAGTCGGACGGCAACCTACGAGCAGTACGTC.

This clonotype has ten or more counts. V gene TRBV12-3 or TRBV12-4 combines with J gene TRBJ2-5, with 7 positions matching TRBD1. The junction had 4 bases not matched to a gene; V was cut back by 5 bases and J by 4 bases. The CDR3 is 13 amino acids. The CDR3 protein is CASSRQGPETQYF. CDR3 coding DNA: TGTGCCAGCAGTCGACAGGGCCCAGAGACCCAGTACTTC.

The genes are TRBV25-1 and TRBJ1-5; no clear D gene. From germline, CDR1 is MGHDK and CDR2 SYGVNS. The CDR3 is 16 residues long. V lost 1 base to trimming and J lost 1 base, with 11 bases between them. The CDR3, as DNA: TGTGCCAGCAGTGAATTTACAGACCGGAGCAATCAGCCCCAGCATTTT. This encodes CASSEFTDRSNQPQHF.

This rearrangement joins TRBV14 to TRBJ2-7, with a possible D match to TRBD2 (6 bases). V lost 4 bases to trimming and J lost 6 bases, with 16 bases between them. The CDR3 totals 14 residues. Germline CDR1 reads SGHDN; CDR2 reads FVKESK. The CDR3 sequence: CASSPAGIAPEQYF. The CDR3 DNA sequence: TGTGCCAGCAGCCCCGCGGGGATAGCCCCCGAGCAGTACTTC. Based on the CDR3 plus reference TRBV14 and TRBJ2-7, the full variable domain is EAGVTQFPSHSVIEKGQTVTLRCDPISGHDNLYWYRRVMGKEIKFLLHFVKESKQDESGMPNNRFLAERTGGTYSTLKVQPAELEDSGVYFCASSPAGIAPEQYFGPGTRLTVT.

This clonotype appeared a few times. The V and J genes are TRBV12-3 or TRBV12-4 and TRBJ2-1, with 13 bases lining up with TRBD2. The CDR3 spans 18 residues. Unmatched junction bases numbered 12, after V lost 6 bases and J lost 4 bases. Written as DNA, the CDR3 is TGTGCCAGCAGCCCACTAGCGGGAGGGCCACGCAGGTACAATGAGCAGTTCTTC. Translated, it gives CASSPLAGGPRRYNEQFF.

This clonotype was detected many times. This chain connects TRBV6-1 to TRBJ2-5; 7 bases agree with TRBD1. CDR1 and CDR2 (germline): MNHNS, SASEGT. The trim removed 5 bases at V and 5 bases at J, leaving 11 bases unmatched. The CDR3 is 15 residues long. The CDR3 region is CASSPTGEGSETQYF. In DNA, the CDR3 is TGTGCCAGCAGTCCCACAGGGGAAGGATCGGAGACCCAGTACTTC.

This clonotype appeared a few times. This CDR3 reads CASSQEPGTSSEQFF. The CDR3 DNA is TGTGCCAGCAGCCAAGAGCCCGGGACTAGCAGTGAGCAGTTCTTC. J is TRBJ2-1 and V is TRBV3-1, with 9 bases aligning to TRBD2. Unmatched junction bases numbered 6, after V lost 0 bases and J lost 9 bases. CDR1 and CDR2 (germline): LGHDT, YNNKEL (reference sequence). CDR3 length: 15 residues.

This clonotype was observed a handful of times. This chain uses TRBV12-3 or TRBV12-4 with TRBJ2-5; 8 bases fit TRBD2. The CDR3 is 15 residues long. V trimming: 3 bases; J trimming: 2 bases; junction bases outside the gene matches: 5. The CDR3 loop is CASSFRLAIQETQYF. The CDR3 nucleotides are TGTGCCAGCAGTTTCAGACTAGCGATTCAAGAGACCCAGTACTTC.

This chain connects TRBV19 to TRBJ2-3; the match to TRBD2 covers 8 bases. This CDR3 is built from 14 residues. Germline V gene lookup returns CDR1 LNHDA and CDR2 SQIVND (reference sequence). V lost 6 bases to trimming and J lost 2 bases; unmatched junction nucleotides: 4. The CDR3, as DNA: TGTGCCAGTAGACGGGAGGGGTACACAGATACGCAGTATTTT. Protein sequence: CASRREGYTDTQYF.

This clonotype was seen only a few times. This chain joins TRBV12-3 or TRBV12-4 and TRBJ1-5, with D perhaps TRBD1 (5 bases). The CDR3 covers 15 residues. Trimming took 5 bases from V and 6 from J, leaving 17 bases between them. DNA of the CDR3: TGTGCCAGCAGTGTAACCCCCGGGACCCTTCAGCCCCAGCATTTT. Translated, it gives CASSVTPGTLQPQHF.

The sample holds a few counts of this clonotype. The chain employs TRBV2 and TRBJ2-1; D not certain. CDR1 is SNHLY, CDR2 FYNNEI, per germline. This CDR3 spans 12 amino acids. V was shortened by 3 bases and J by 10 bases, with 10 bases between the two germline ends. The CDR3 spells CASSDTRREQFF. In DNA form, the CDR3 reads TGTGCCAGCAGTGATACGAGACGCGAGCAGTTCTTC. The variable domain in full, with the rest retrieved from reference TRBV2 and TRBJ2-1, is EPEVTQTPSHQVTQMGQEVILRCVPISNHLYFYWYRQILGQKVEFLVSFYNNEISEKSEIFDDQFSVERPDGSNFTLKIRSTKLEDSAMYFCASSDTRREQFFGPGTRLTVL.

This clonotype was observed many times. This chain uses TRBV5-1 with TRBJ2-5; D unresolved. The V gene's germline CDR1 is SGHRS and CDR2 YFSETQ. The CDR3 is made up of 14 amino acids. V was pared by 0 bases and J by 2 bases, with 8 bases between. As DNA, the CDR3 is TGCGCCAGCAGCTTGGAAGGGCAGCAAGAGACCCAGTACTTC. Translated: CASSLEGQQETQYF.

The V call is TRBV11-3, the J call TRBJ2-3, with 14 bases aligning to TRBD2. Germline lookup yields CDR1 SGHNT and CDR2 YENEEA. CDR3 length: 13 amino acids. J lost 5 bases, V lost 8 bases, and 0 bases had no gene match. The CDR3 coding sequence is TGTGCCAGCGGACTAGCGGGAGGAGATACGCAGTATTTT. It is translated as CASGLAGGDTQYF.

The chain uses TRBV6-5 and TRBJ2-1; the D gene is possibly TRBD2 (5 bases). V was pared by 1 base and J by 13 bases, with 17 bases between. This CDR3 has 14 residues. Germline values: CDR1 MNHEY, CDR2 SVGAGI. The CDR3 nucleotides are TGTGCCAGCAGTTACTTTTCGGACTCCGAGGGACAGTTCTTC. Amino acids: CASSYFSDSEGQFF.

The table lists this clonotype with a few counts. The J gene is TRBJ2-2, the V gene TRBV7-9; D not certain. Trimming took off 5 bases at V and 1 base at J, with 14 bases between the two ends. Germline V CDR1 and CDR2: SEHNR, FQNEAQ (reference sequence). The length of the CDR3 is 16 residues. The CDR3 spells CASSPASNMNTGELFF. CDR3 nucleotide sequence: TGTGCCAGCAGCCCCGCGAGTAATATGAACACCGGGGAGCTGTTTTTT.